This T cell receptor beta chain was observed in a study of blood T cell repertoires in COVID-19. Study-wide background: T cells, B-cell-depleted T cells, or PBMCs provided the cDNA or gDNA that served as material.

The CDR3 is made up of 15 amino acids. Trimming removed 2 bases at V and 0 bases at J, with 8 bases between. Germline lookup yields CDR1 LGHDT and CDR2 YNNKEL (reference sequence). As originally analysed: Amplification of reference gene primers provided the estimated nucleated cell counts. This table comes from immunoSEQ multiplex PCR, and its TCRdb copy is limited to in-frame clones, with some not included. The D gene and trimming were derived from the DNA, and the V and J assignments and clone size from that table. The table records 110,000 to 150,000 clones, 84% of them present only once. This clonotype was obtained from a woman aged 18-29 years who had been exposed to COVID-19. The genes are TRBV3-1 (or the pseudogene TRBV3-2) and TRBJ1-3; D call uncertain. Sequencing was carried out using PBMCs or T cells enriched from blood (not recorded which). This chain's CDR3 is CASSQFEASGNTIYF. Here the CDR3 DNA reads TGTGCCAGCAGCCAATTCGAAGCCTCTGGAAACACCATATATTTT.